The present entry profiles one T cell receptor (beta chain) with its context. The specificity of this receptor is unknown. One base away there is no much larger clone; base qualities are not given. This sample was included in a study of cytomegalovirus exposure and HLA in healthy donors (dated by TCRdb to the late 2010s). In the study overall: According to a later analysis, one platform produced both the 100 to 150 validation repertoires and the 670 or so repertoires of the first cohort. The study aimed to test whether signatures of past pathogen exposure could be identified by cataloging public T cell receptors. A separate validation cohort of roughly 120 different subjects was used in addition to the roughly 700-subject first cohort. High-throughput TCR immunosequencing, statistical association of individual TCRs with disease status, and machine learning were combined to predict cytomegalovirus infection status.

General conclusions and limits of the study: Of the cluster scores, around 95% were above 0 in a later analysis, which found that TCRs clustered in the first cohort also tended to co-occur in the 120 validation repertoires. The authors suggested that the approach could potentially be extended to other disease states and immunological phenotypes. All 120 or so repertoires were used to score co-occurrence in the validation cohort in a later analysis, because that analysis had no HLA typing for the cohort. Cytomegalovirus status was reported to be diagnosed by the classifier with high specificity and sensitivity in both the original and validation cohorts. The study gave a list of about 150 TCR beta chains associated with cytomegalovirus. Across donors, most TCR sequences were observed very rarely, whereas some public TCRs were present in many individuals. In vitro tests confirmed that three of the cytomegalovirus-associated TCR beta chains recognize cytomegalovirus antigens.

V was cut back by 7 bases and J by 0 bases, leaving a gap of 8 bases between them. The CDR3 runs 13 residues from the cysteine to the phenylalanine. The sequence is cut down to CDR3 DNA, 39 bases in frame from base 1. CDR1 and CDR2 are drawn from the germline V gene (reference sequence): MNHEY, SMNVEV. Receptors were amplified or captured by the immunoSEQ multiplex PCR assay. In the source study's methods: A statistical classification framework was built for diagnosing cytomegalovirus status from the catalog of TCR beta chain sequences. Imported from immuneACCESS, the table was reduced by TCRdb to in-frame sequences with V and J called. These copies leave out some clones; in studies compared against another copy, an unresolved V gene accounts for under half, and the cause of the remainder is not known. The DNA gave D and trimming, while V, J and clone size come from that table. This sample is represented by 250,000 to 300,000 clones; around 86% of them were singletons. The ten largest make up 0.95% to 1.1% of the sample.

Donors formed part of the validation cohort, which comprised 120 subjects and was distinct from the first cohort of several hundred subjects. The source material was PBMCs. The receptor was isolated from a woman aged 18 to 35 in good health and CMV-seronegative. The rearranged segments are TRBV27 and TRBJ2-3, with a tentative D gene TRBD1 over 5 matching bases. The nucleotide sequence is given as TGTGCCAGCAATAGGGGCAGCACAGATACGCAGTATTTT. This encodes CASNRGSTDTQYF.